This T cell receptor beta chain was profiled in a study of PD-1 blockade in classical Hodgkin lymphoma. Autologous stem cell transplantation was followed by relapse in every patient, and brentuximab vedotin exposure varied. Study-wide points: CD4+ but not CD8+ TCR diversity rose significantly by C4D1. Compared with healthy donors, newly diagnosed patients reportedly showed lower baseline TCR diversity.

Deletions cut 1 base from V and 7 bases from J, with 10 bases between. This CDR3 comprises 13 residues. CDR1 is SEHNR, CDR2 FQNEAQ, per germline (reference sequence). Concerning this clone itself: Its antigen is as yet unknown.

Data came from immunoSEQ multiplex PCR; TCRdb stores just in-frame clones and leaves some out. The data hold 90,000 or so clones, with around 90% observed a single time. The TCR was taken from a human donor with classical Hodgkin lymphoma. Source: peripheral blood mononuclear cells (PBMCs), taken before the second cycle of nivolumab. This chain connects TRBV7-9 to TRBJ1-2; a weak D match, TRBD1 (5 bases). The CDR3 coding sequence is TGTGCCAGCAGCTTAGAGCAGGGCGGTGGCTACACCTTC. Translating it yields CASSLEQGGGYTF.